This T cell receptor beta chain was obtained from a study of T cells in Graves' hyperthyroidism and ophthalmopathy. V was shortened by 0 bases and J by 4 bases, with 10 bases between the two germline ends. The CDR3 sequence is 15 residues long. The germline V gene encodes CDR1 LNHNV and CDR2 YYDKDF (reference sequence). The PBMCs studied were ones that came from 10 ml fresh peripheral blood. This clonotype showed up many times. RNA transcripts served as the template for amplifying TCR beta CDR3 regions. TCR CDR3 regions were first amplified by RT-PCR with HTBI primers. Using its own MiXCR run on the multiplex PCR reads, TCRdb lists one record per CDR3 protein. The profile shows about 480,000 distinct CDR3 sequences, around 14% of them singletons.

Sequenced material: blood. The origin of this receptor is a woman younger than 30 with Graves' hyperthyroidism. The chain uses TRBV15 and TRBJ1-5; D uncertain. The CDR3 is CATSRDLQINQPQHF. CDR3 nucleotide sequence: TGTGCCACCAGCAGAGATCTGCAAATTAATCAGCCCCAGCATTTT.